One and the same sample provided the 12 T cell receptor beta chains below, sequenced in a study of T cell changes during pregnancy in multiple sclerosis. Generated by immunoSEQ multiplex PCR, the TCRdb table keeps only in-frame clones and is missing some. The sample gives about 85,000 clones, roughly nine tenths of which show up once; roughly 2.5% is in the top ten. The starting material was peripheral blood, obtained in the first trimester of pregnancy. These receptors were taken from a female donor with multiple sclerosis, enrolled in a pregnancy study.

As DNA, the CDR3 is TGTGCCAGCAGCGTGAACAGGGGGCTCGGCTACAATGAGCAGTTCTTC. The encoded protein is CASSVNRGLGYNEQFF. The chain is built from TRBV5-4 and TRBJ2-1; 9 nucleotides agree with TRBD1. The CDR3 sequence is 16 residues long. V was pared by 4 bases and J by 3 bases, with 8 bases of the junction left unmatched. The germline V gene has CDR1 SGHNT and CDR2 YYREEE (reference sequence). The full variable domain, with the rest looked up from reference TRBV5-4 and TRBJ2-1, is ETGVTQSPTHLIKTRGQQVTLRCSSQSGHNTVSWYQQALGQGPQFIFQYYREEENGRGNFPPRFSGLQFPNYSSELNVNALELDDSALYLCASSVNRGLGYNEQFFGPGTRLTVL.

A single count supports this clone. The rearrangement links TRBV27 to TRBJ2-1, with 9 bases identical to TRBD1. This CDR3 has 15 amino acids. With V trimmed by 3 bases and J by 6 bases, 6 bases remained unmatched. Germline loops: CDR1 MNHEY, CDR2 SMNVEV (reference sequence). The DNA for the CDR3 is TGTGCCAGCAGTTTCGTTGGGACAGGGACCAATGAGCAGTTCTTC. It encodes CASSFVGTGTNEQFF.

The V call is TRBV7-3, the J call TRBJ2-1; 8 nucleotides agree with TRBD1. Per the germline V gene, CDR1 is SGHTA and CDR2 is FQGTGA. Germline trimming cut 2 bases from V and 4 bases from J; bases unmatched to any gene: 1. CDR3 length equals 14 residues. The CDR3 loop is CASSLDRGYNEQFF. The CDR3, as DNA: TGTGCCAGCAGCTTAGACAGGGGTTACAATGAGCAGTTCTTC.

The chain couples TRBV5-6 to TRBJ2-5; 10 nucleotides align to TRBD2. The V gene's germline CDR1 is SGHDT and CDR2 YYEEEE. The J segment lost 1 base and the V segment lost 0 bases, leaving 0 bases of the junction unmatched. The CDR3 runs to 15 residues. The CDR3 protein is CASSLASGGQETQYF. The CDR3 region has the DNA TGTGCCAGCAGCTTGGCTAGCGGGGGCCAAGAGACCCAGTACTTC.

This clone was counted a single time. The V gene is TRBV30, the J gene TRBJ1-6, with 7 bases that match TRBD1. Germline V gene sequence: CDR1 GTSNPN, CDR2 SVGIG (reference sequence). This CDR3 has 15 residues. The J segment lost 7 bases and the V segment lost 3 bases, leaving 9 bases of the junction unmatched. In DNA, the CDR3 is TGTGCCTGGAGCACAGGGGTGGGTGGGAATTCACCCCTCCACTTT. Translating gives CAWSTGVGGNSPLHF.

The chain is built from TRBV30 and TRBJ1-6, with TRBD1 matching over 8 bases. CDR3 length equals 15 residues. With 3 bases clipped from V and 10 bases from J, the junction kept 11 bases outside the gene matches. Per germline, CDR1 GTSNPN and CDR2 SVGIG (reference sequence). CDR3 sequence reads: CAWRMASSGGSPLHF. Written as DNA, the CDR3 is TGTGCCTGGAGAATGGCCTCGTCAGGGGGCTCACCCCTCCACTTT. The complete variable domain, with remaining parts taken from reference TRBV30 and TRBJ1-6, reads SQTIHQWPATLVQPVGSPLSLECTVEGTSNPNLYWYRQAAGRGLQLLFYSVGIGQISSEVPQNLSASRPQDRQFILSSKKLLLSDSGFYLCAWRMASSGGSPLHFGNGTRLTVT.

This chain uses TRBV4-1 with TRBJ2-5; the D is unclear. The V gene lost 0 bases and the J gene lost 7 bases, with 3 bases spanning the gap. CDR1 and CDR2 from the germline V gene are MGHRA and YSYEKL. The CDR3 is made up of 11 amino acids. In DNA form, the CDR3 reads TGCGCCAGCAGCCAAGATAGGACCCAGTACTTC. Protein product: CASSQDRTQYF.

V and J are TRBV18 and TRBJ1-5; no clear D gene. Trimming cost V 3 bases and J 0 bases, with 9 bases left between them. CDR1 is KGHSH, CDR2 LQKENI, per germline. This CDR3 comprises 15 residues. The CDR3 DNA sequence: TGTGCCAGCTCACCGGCAGGATATAGCAATCAGCCCCAGCATTTT. It specifies CASSPAGYSNQPQHF. The complete variable domain, with remaining parts taken from reference TRBV18 and TRBJ1-5, reads NAGVMQNPRHLVRRRGQEARLRCSPMKGHSHVYWYRQLPEEGLKFMVYLQKENIIDESGMPKERFSAEFPKEGPSILRIQQVVRGDSAAYFCASSPAGYSNQPQHFGDGTRLSIL.

The chain uses TRBV18 and TRBJ1-2, with TRBD1 identical over 7 bases. The germline V gene has CDR1 KGHSH and CDR2 LQKENI. This CDR3 has 13 residues. V trimming: 5 bases; J trimming: 3 bases; junction bases outside the gene matches: 3. Here the CDR3 reads CASSAGTDYGYTF. Written as DNA, the CDR3 is TGTGCCAGCTCAGCCGGGACAGACTATGGCTACACCTTC. Based on the CDR3 plus reference TRBV18 and TRBJ1-2, the full variable domain is NAGVMQNPRHLVRRRGQEARLRCSPMKGHSHVYWYRQLPEEGLKFMVYLQKENIIDESGMPKERFSAEFPKEGPSILRIQQVVRGDSAAYFCASSAGTDYGYTFGSGTRLTVV.

The chain combines TRBV2 with TRBJ2-5, with a weak D call TRBD1 (6 bases). Looked up from germline, CDR1 is SNHLY and CDR2 is FYNNEI. The ends were cut back, 5 bases at V and 4 bases at J, with 23 bases in the middle. The CDR3 is 17 residues long. This CDR3 is CASSSRYQGKKGETQYF. As DNA, the CDR3 is TGTGCCAGCAGTTCTCGGTACCAGGGGAAGAAGGGAGAGACCCAGTACTTC.

J is TRBJ2-7 and V is TRBV27; perhaps TRBD1 as D (6 bases). The CDR3 has 15 amino acids. V was trimmed by 2 bases and J by 3 bases, leaving 14 bases between them. Germline CDR1 reads MNHEY; CDR2 reads SMNVEV (reference sequence). The CDR3 coding sequence is TGTGCCAGCAGTTTAGAGGGAGACAGGAACTACGAGCAGTACTTC. Translation: CASSLEGDRNYEQYF.

The chain is built from TRBV27 and TRBJ1-6; 7 nucleotides line up with TRBD1. This CDR3 spans 16 amino acids. J lost 9 bases, V lost 3 bases, and 11 bases had no gene match. CDR1 is MNHEY, CDR2 SMNVEV, per germline (reference sequence). CDR3 sequence: CASSFERQGIGSPLHF. The CDR3 bases are TGTGCCAGCAGTTTTGAAAGACAGGGAATAGGTTCACCCCTCCACTTT.